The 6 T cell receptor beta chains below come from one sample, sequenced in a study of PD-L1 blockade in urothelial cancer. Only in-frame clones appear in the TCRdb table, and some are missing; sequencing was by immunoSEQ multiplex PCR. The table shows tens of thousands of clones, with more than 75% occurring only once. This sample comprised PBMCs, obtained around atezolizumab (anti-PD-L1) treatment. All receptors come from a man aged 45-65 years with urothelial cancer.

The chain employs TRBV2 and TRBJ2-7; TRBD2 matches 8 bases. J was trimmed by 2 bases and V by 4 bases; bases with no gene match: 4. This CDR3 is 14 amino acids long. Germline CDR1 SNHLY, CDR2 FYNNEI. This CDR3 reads CASSGVAGTYEQYF. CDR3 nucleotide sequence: TGTGCCAGCAGTGGAGTAGCGGGGACCTACGAGCAGTACTTC.

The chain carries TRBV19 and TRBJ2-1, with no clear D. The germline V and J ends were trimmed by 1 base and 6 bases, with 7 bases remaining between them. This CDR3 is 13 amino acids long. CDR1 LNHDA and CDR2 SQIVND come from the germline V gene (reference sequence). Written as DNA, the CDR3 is TGTGCCAGTAGTATAGTACAGTCCAATGAGCAGTTCTTC. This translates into CASSIVQSNEQFF.

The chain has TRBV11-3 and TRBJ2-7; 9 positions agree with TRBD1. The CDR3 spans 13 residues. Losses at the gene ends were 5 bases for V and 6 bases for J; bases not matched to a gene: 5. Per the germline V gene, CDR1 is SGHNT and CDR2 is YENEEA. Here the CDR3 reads CASSPGTGTEQYF. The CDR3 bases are TGTGCCAGCAGCCCCGGGACAGGGACCGAGCAGTACTTC. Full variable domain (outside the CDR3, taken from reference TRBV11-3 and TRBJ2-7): EAGVVQSPRYKIIEKKQPVAFWCNPISGHNTLYWYLQNLGQGPELLIRYENEEAVDDSQLPKDRFSAERLKGVDSTLKIQPAELGDSAVYLCASSPGTGTEQYFGPGTRLTVT.

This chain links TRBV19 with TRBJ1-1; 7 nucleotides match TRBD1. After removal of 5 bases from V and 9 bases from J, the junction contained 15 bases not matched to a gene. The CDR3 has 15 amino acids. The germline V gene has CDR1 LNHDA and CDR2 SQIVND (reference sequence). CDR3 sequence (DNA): TGTGCCAGTAGTTCCCGGGACAGCTTTCTTATGAAAGCTTTCTTT. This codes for CASSSRDSFLMKAFF.

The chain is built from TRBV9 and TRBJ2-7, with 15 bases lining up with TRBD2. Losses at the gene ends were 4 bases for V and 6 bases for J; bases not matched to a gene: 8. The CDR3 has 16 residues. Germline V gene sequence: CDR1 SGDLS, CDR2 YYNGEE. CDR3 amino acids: CASSPRGTSGGTEQYF. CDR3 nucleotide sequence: TGTGCCAGCAGCCCCCGGGGGACTAGCGGGGGGACCGAGCAGTACTTC. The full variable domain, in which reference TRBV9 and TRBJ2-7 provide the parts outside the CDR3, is DSGVTQTPKHLITATGQRVTLRCSPRSGDLSVYWYQQSLDQGLQFLIQYYNGEERAKGNILERFSAQQFPDLHSELNLSSLELGDSALYFCASSPRGTSGGTEQYFGPGTRLTVT.

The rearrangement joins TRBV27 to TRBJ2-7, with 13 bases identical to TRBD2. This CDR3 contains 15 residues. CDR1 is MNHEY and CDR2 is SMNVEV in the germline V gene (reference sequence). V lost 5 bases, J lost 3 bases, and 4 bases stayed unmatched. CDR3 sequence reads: CASSMTSGRNYEQYF. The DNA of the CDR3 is TGTGCCAGCAGTATGACTAGCGGGAGGAACTACGAGCAGTACTTC.